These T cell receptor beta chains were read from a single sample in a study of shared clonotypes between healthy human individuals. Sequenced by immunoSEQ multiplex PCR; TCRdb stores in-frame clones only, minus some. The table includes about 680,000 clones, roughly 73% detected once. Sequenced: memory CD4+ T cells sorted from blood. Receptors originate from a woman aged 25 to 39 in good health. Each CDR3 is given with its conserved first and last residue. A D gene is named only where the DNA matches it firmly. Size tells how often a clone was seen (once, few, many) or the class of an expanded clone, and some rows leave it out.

CDR3: CASTVPGGRADETQYF
DNA: TGTGCCAGCACCGTTCCAGGCGGGAGGGCCGACGAGACCCAGTACTTC
size: -
D: TRBD2
V: TRBV25-1
J: TRBJ2-5
length: 16

CDR3: CASTGGARADTQYF
DNA: TGTGCCAGCACAGGGGGCGCCCGGGCAGATACGCAGTATTTT
size: -
D: TRBD1
V: TRBV2
J: TRBJ2-3
length: 14

CDR3: CASSLGMDTEAFF
DNA: TGTGCCAGCAGCTTAGGCATGGACACTGAAGCTTTCTTT
size: -
D: -
V: TRBV7-8
J: TRBJ1-1
length: 13

CDR3: CASSLRGGLRDTQYF
DNA: TGTGCCAGCAGTTTGCGGGGCGGGCTCAGGGATACGCAGTATTTT
size: -
D: -
V: TRBV6-5
J: TRBJ2-3
length: 15

CDR3: CASSLWGRTDTQYF
DNA: TGTGCCAGCAGTTTATGGGGGAGAACAGATACGCAGTATTTT
size: once
D: -
V: TRBV27
J: TRBJ2-3
length: 14

CDR3: CASSLEGNGDQPQHF
DNA: TGCGCCAGCAGCTTGGAAGGGAATGGAGATCAGCCCCAGCATTTT
size: once
D: -
V: TRBV5-1
J: TRBJ1-5
length: 15

CDR3: CASNIQGIVYGYTF
DNA: TGTGCCAGCAACATACAGGGTATCGTCTATGGCTACACCTTC
size: many
D: -
V: TRBV28
J: TRBJ1-2
length: 14

CDR3: CASSQDRSGARGLAYEQYF
DNA: TGTGCCAGCAGCCAAGATCGATCGGGTGCCAGGGGGCTAGCGTACGAGCAGTACTTC
size: -
D: TRBD1
V: TRBV4-2
J: TRBJ2-7
length: 19

CDR3: CASSWGSGSFTHEQFF
DNA: TGTGCCAGCAGTTGGGGTAGCGGGAGTTTTACCCATGAGCAGTTCTTC
size: -
D: TRBD2
V: TRBV27
J: TRBJ2-1
length: 16

CDR3: CASSLQTTSGMETQYF
DNA: TGCGCCAGCAGCTTACAAACGACTAGCGGGATGGAGACCCAGTACTTC
size: -
D: TRBD2
V: TRBV5-1
J: TRBJ2-5
length: 16

CDR3: CASSLVFLMEAFF
DNA: TGTGCCAGCAGTTTAGTCTTCTTAATGGAAGCTTTCTTT
size: once
D: -
V: TRBV27
J: TRBJ1-1
length: 13

CDR3: CASSVEGGYNEQFF
DNA: TGCGCCAGCAGCGTAGAGGGTGGGTACAATGAGCAGTTCTTC
size: many
D: -
V: TRBV5-1
J: TRBJ2-1
length: 14

CDR3: CASSPDPTTQYF
DNA: TGCGCCAGCAGCCCAGACCCTACCACGCAGTATTTT
size: -
D: -
V: TRBV4-1
J: TRBJ2-3
length: 12

CDR3: CASSGGTSGEREQYF
DNA: TGCGCCAGCAGTGGGGGGACTAGCGGGGAAAGGGAGCAGTACTTC
size: once
D: TRBD2
V: TRBV10-1
J: TRBJ2-7
length: 15

CDR3: CASRTSGGGPYEQYF
DNA: TGTGCCAGCAGGACCTCGGGAGGGGGTCCGTACGAGCAGTACTTC
size: -
D: TRBD2
V: TRBV28
J: TRBJ2-7
length: 15

CDR3: CASSNWYGANVLTF
DNA: TGTGCCAGTAGTAATTGGTACGGGGCCAACGTCCTGACTTTC
size: -
D: -
V: TRBV19
J: TRBJ2-6
length: 14

CDR3: CASSSGSRSGSDEQYF
DNA: TGTGCCAGCAGCTCTGGGAGTCGTAGCGGGAGTGACGAGCAGTACTTC
size: -
D: TRBD2
V: TRBV28
J: TRBJ2-7
length: 16

CDR3: CASTDRANQPQHF
DNA: TGTGCCAGCACCGACAGGGCAAATCAGCCCCAGCATTTT
size: few
D: TRBD1
V: TRBV7-9
J: TRBJ1-5
length: 13

CDR3: CASSETSGSINEQFF
DNA: TGTGCCAGCAGTGAAACTAGCGGGAGTATTAATGAGCAGTTCTTC
size: few
D: TRBD2
V: TRBV25-1
J: TRBJ2-1
length: 15

CDR3: CASSPQEGSTGELFF
DNA: TGTGCCAGCTCACCCCAGGAGGGATCCACCGGGGAGCTGTTTTTT
size: once
D: -
V: TRBV18
J: TRBJ2-2
length: 15

CDR3: CASRTLLGSDTQYF
DNA: TGTGCCAGCAGGACATTGCTAGGGTCGGATACGCAGTATTTT
size: few
D: -
V: TRBV5-4
J: TRBJ2-3
length: 14

CDR3: CASRQLTDTQYF
DNA: TGTGCCAGCAGACAGCTCACAGATACGCAGTATTTT
size: -
D: -
V: TRBV2
J: TRBJ2-3
length: 12

CDR3: CASSTGFYSYNEQFF
DNA: TGTGCCAGCAGCACCGGGTTCTACTCCTACAATGAGCAGTTCTTC
size: -
D: -
V: TRBV6-5
J: TRBJ2-1
length: 15

CDR3: CASQVTNQPQHF
DNA: TGTGCCAGCCAGGTGACCAATCAGCCCCAGCATTTT
size: once
D: -
V: TRBV28
J: TRBJ1-5
length: 12

CDR3: CASSPGTGAGTDTQYF
DNA: TGTGCCAGTAGTCCCGGGACAGGGGCTGGCACAGATACGCAGTATTTT
size: -
D: TRBD1
V: TRBV19
J: TRBJ2-3
length: 16

CDR3: CASSQGVGAMNTEAFF
DNA: TGTGCCAGCAGCCAAGGGGTCGGGGCAATGAACACTGAAGCTTTCTTT
size: -
D: -
V: TRBV4-2
J: TRBJ1-1
length: 16

CDR3: CASSDRDRGLEQYF
DNA: TGTGCCAGCAGCGACCGGGACAGGGGGCTCGAGCAGTACTTC
size: once
D: TRBD1
V: TRBV13
J: TRBJ2-7
length: 14

CDR3: CASSVGGHEQFF
DNA: TGTGCCAGCAGCGTAGGAGGACATGAGCAGTTCTTC
size: -
D: -
V: TRBV9
J: TRBJ2-1
length: 12

CDR3: CASSLYGGRVEQYF
DNA: TGTGCCAGCAGTTTATACGGGGGCAGGGTCGAGCAGTACTTC
size: -
D: -
V: TRBV28
J: TRBJ2-7
length: 14

CDR3: CATGADGTSTDTQYF
DNA: TGTGCCACGGGGGCGGATGGTACTAGCACAGATACGCAGTATTTT
size: once
D: -
V: TRBV10-3
J: TRBJ2-3
length: 15

CDR3: CASSLWGGTQYF
DNA: TGTGCCAGCAGCCTATGGGGGGGAACGCAGTATTTT
size: -
D: TRBD2
V: TRBV27
J: TRBJ2-3
length: 12

CDR3: CAWRPSAGAEAFF
DNA: TGTGCCTGGAGGCCCTCGGCCGGGGCTGAAGCTTTCTTT
size: few
D: -
V: TRBV30
J: TRBJ1-1
length: 13

CDR3: CATRLAGVPEQYF
DNA: TGTGCCACCAGACTAGCGGGAGTCCCCGAGCAGTACTTC
size: -
D: TRBD2
V: TRBV15
J: TRBJ2-7
length: 13

CDR3: CASSLGASGLTDTQYF
DNA: TGCGCCAGCAGCTTGGGGGCTAGCGGACTTACAGATACGCAGTATTTT
size: -
D: TRBD2
V: TRBV5-1
J: TRBJ2-3
length: 16

CDR3: CSARHNEQFF
DNA: TGCAGTGCTAGGCACAATGAGCAGTTCTTC
size: -
D: -
V: TRBV20-1
J: TRBJ2-1
length: 10